These 3 T cell receptor beta chains share one sample of origin, sequenced in a study of graft-versus-host responses after intestinal transplantation. Using immunoSEQ multiplex PCR, the repertoire was profiled, and TCRdb retains in-frame clones only, with some absent. The sample holds some 96,000 clones, about 90% seen once. Antigen specificity for these receptors is unknown. The material was unstimulated CD4+ T cells sorted from spleen or lymph node cells, obtained before transplant. These TCRs come from a human donor who was the organ donor for an intestinal transplant.

The rearrangement joins TRBV5-6 to TRBJ1-3; 10 bases line up with TRBD1. The V gene's germline CDR1 is SGHDT and CDR2 YYEEEE. J was trimmed by 3 bases and V by 4 bases; bases with no gene match: 7. The CDR3 sequence is 16 residues long. CDR3 DNA sequence: TGTGCCAGCAGCGAACCGGGACAGGGGAGTGGAAACACCATATATTTT. Amino acid sequence: CASSEPGQGSGNTIYF.

This chain links TRBV4-1 with TRBJ1-1, with D possibly being TRBD1 (6 bases). The V gene's germline CDR1 is MGHRA and CDR2 YSYEKL. CDR3 length: 17 residues. Trimming stripped 6 bases from V and 5 bases from J, with 25 bases between. CDR3 region: CASSPRSSSRGGTEAFF. Written as DNA, the CDR3 is TGCGCCAGCAGTCCAAGATCATCTTCCAGGGGAGGGACTGAAGCTTTCTTT.

The V gene is TRBV5-1, the J gene TRBJ2-1; 11 nucleotides align to TRBD2. V shed 0 bases and J 4 bases; nucleotides not matched to a gene: 0. The CDR3 runs 15 residues. Germline CDR1 and CDR2: SGHRS and YFSETQ. This CDR3 is CASSLASGGYNEQFF. The CDR3 DNA is TGCGCCAGCAGCTTGGCTAGCGGGGGGTACAATGAGCAGTTCTTC.